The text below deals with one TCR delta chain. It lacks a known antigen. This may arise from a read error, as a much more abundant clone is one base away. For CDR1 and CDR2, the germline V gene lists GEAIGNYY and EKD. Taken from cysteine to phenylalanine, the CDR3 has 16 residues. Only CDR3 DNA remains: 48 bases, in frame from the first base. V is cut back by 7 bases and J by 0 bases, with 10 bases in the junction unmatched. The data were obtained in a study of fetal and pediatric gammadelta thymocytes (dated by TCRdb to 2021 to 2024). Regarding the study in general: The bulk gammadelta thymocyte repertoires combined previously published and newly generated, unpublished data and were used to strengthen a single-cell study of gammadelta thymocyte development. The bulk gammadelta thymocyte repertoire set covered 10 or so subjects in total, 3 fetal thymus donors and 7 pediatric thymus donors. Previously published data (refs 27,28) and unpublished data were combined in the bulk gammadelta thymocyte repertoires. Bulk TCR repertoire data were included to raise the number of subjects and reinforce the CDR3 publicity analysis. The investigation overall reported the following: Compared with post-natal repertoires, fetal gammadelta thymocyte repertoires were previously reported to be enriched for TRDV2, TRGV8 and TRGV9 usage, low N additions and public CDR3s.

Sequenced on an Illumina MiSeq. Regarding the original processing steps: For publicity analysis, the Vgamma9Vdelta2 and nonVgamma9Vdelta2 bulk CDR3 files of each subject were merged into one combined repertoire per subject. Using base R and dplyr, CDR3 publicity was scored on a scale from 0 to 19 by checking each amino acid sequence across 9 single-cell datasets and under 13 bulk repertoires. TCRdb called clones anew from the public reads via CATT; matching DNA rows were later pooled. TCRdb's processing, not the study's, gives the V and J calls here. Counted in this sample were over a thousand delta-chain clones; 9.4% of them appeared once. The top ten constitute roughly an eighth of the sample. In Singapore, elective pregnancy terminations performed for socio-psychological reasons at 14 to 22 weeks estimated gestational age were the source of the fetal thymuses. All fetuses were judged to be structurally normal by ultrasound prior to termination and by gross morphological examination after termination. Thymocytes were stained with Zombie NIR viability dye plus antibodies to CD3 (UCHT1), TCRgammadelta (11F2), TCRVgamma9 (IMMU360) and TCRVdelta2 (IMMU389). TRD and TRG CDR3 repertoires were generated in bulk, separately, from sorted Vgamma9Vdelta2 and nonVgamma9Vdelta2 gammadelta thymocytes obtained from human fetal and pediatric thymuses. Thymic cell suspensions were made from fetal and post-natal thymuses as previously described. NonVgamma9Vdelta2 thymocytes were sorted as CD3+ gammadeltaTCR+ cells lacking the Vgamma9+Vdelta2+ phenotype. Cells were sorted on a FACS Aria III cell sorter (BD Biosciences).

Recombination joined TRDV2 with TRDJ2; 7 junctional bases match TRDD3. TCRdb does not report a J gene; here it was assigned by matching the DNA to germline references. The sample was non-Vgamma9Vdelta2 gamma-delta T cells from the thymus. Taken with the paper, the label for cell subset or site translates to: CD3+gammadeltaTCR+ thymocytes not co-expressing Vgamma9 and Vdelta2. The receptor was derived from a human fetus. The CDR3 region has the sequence CAWSTGGFSLTAQLFF. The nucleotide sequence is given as TGTGCCTGGAGTACCGGGGGATTCTCTTTGACAGCACAACTCTTCTTT.